What follows describes a single TCR beta chain. This entry is derived from a study of blood T cell repertoires in COVID-19. For the study at large: Acute-phase and convalescent COVID-19 samples originated in the United States, Italy and Spain. PBMCs, B-cell-depleted T cells, or T cells were the source of the cDNA or gDNA that made up the material.

The CDR3 extends over 14 amino acids. Germline assignment: CDR1 SGDLS and CDR2 YYNGEE. V lost 3 bases to trimming and J lost 10 bases, with 17 bases between them. Original data processing: Amplifying reference gene primers gave estimates of nucleated cell counts. Measured with immunoSEQ multiplex PCR; TCRdb has only the in-frame clones, and not every one. V and J calls and clone size are as listed in that table; D and trimming were resolved from the DNA. The data show 200,000 to 250,000 clones, roughly 84% seen once. This receptor was taken from a woman older than 75 with acute or convalescent COVID-19. The genes are TRBV9 and TRBJ1-5; possibly TRBD1 for D (5 bases). Input material: peripheral blood. CDR3 region: CASSASSTGGPQHF. In DNA form, the CDR3 reads TGTGCCAGCAGCGCATCATCGACCGGGGGACCCCAGCATTTT.